These 25 T cell receptor beta chains share one sample of origin, sequenced in a study of blood T cell repertoires in COVID-19. Measured with immunoSEQ multiplex PCR; TCRdb has only the in-frame clones, and not every one. Of about 500,000 clones listed, about nine tenths were seen once; the top ten hold about 0.75%. Sequencing used PBMCs or T cells enriched from blood (not recorded which). All receptors come from a woman aged 18 to 35 who had recovered from COVID-19.

The chain recombines TRBV9 with TRBJ1-1; TRBD1 is a possible D gene (6 bases). The CDR3 extends over 18 amino acids. Trimming pared 4 bases from V and 3 bases from J, leaving 25 bases between. From germline, CDR1 is SGDLS and CDR2 YYNGEE. CDR3 sequence reads: CASSNDAEGGRSDTEAFF. The CDR3 DNA reads TGTGCCAGCAGCAACGACGCGGAGGGGGGGCGTTCGGACACTGAAGCTTTCTTT.

J is TRBJ2-3 and V is TRBV7-2, with D hard to call. The CDR3 spans 12 residues. Between the trimmed V and J ends, which lost 5 bases and 5 bases, there was a span of 8 bases. Germline V gene sequence: CDR1 SGHTA, CDR2 FQGNSA. CDR3 sequence reads: CASSPPGDTQYF. As DNA, the CDR3 is TGTGCCAGCAGCCCTCCGGGAGATACGCAGTATTTT.

J is TRBJ1-1 and V is TRBV11-2; D not certain. Germline CDR1 reads SGHAT; CDR2 reads FQNNGV. This CDR3 is built from 15 residues. The germline V and J ends were trimmed by 0 bases and 2 bases, with 10 bases remaining between them. CDR3: CASSLEGWSNTEAFF. The CDR3 coding sequence is TGTGCCAGCAGCTTAGAAGGATGGAGTAACACTGAAGCTTTCTTT.

The genes are TRBV6-5 and TRBJ1-2; 8 nucleotides agree with TRBD1. Unmatched junction bases numbered 8, after V lost 4 bases and J lost 4 bases. Germline CDR1 reads MNHEY; CDR2 reads SVGAGI. The CDR3 spans 15 residues. CDR3: CASSSPLRGLYGYTF. DNA of the CDR3: TGTGCCAGCAGTTCCCCCCTCAGGGGGCTCTATGGCTACACCTTC.

This chain joins TRBV19 and TRBJ1-1; 8 bases match TRBD1. After removal of 3 bases from V and 11 bases from J, the junction contained 17 bases not matched to a gene. The CDR3 runs to 16 residues. Germline CDR1 is LNHDA and CDR2 is SQIVND (reference sequence). For the CDR3, the DNA is TGTGCCAGTAGTATTGGACAGGGATGGTTGGGCCGGGGCGCTTTCTTT. Translation: CASSIGQGWLGRGAFF.

CDR3 bases: TGTGCCAGCAGCGTAGCTCAGGGAGGGGGCTACAATGAGCAGTTCTTC. It yields the protein CASSVAQGGGYNEQFF. The rearrangement links TRBV9 to TRBJ2-1; D might be TRBD2 (7 bases). CDR1 and CDR2 from the germline V gene are SGDLS and YYNGEE. With 0 bases removed from V and 3 bases from J, the gap between germline ends came to 13 bases. The CDR3 spans 16 residues.

The gene calls are TRBV6-5 and TRBJ1-2; D perhaps matches TRBD1 (6 bases). Germline loops: CDR1 MNHEY, CDR2 SVGAGI. Deletions cut 5 bases from V and 4 bases from J, with 17 bases between. This CDR3 spans 15 amino acids. The CDR3 DNA follows: TGTGCCAGCAGTCCCGACAGGAGCGAGTCCTATGGCTACACCTTC. Its translation is CASSPDRSESYGYTF.

This chain links TRBV29-1 with TRBJ2-3, with 12 bases that match TRBD2. From germline, CDR1 is SQVTM and CDR2 ANQGSEA. V dropped 6 bases and J dropped 2; count of bases not matched to a gene: 3. This CDR3 comprises 14 residues. The CDR3 DNA is TGCAGCGTGACTAGCGGGGGCTCCACAGATACGCAGTATTTT. Translating gives CSVTSGGSTDTQYF.

The chain employs TRBV5-5 and TRBJ2-3; D is unresolved. CDR3 length equals 13 residues. Per germline, CDR1 SGHKS and CDR2 YYEKEE (reference sequence). Deletions cut 4 bases from V and 3 bases from J, with 9 bases between. The CDR3 bases are TGTGCCAGCAGCCCAGGCCATACAGATACGCAGTATTTT. It is translated as CASSPGHTDTQYF.

Turning to this clone: It is unclear where the CDR3 begins or ends on the DNA, so no DNA is shown, and the CDR3 is as TCRdb lists it. V and J are TRBV30 and TRBJ2-3; the DNA was not used to check the table's D call, TRBD1. Ends included, the CDR3 has 12 residues. CDR1 GTSNPN and CDR2 SVGIG come from the germline V gene (reference sequence). CDR3 sequence reads: CAWSSGQGTQYF.

This chain connects TRBV5-1 to TRBJ1-1, with D possibly matching TRBD1 (5 bases). From germline, CDR1 is SGHRS and CDR2 YFSETQ. The CDR3 totals 15 residues. V lost 2 bases and J lost 0, with 11 bases in between. In DNA, the CDR3 is TGCGCCAGCAGCTTAGAACAGACAGTGAACACTGAAGCTTTCTTT. The encoded protein is CASSLEQTVNTEAFF.

This clone has a handful of counts. J is TRBJ1-1 and V is TRBV28; TRBD1 matches 7 bases. The CDR3 sequence is 16 residues long. The V segment lost 1 base and the J segment 1 base; nucleotides outside the gene matches: 6. The V gene's germline CDR1 is MDHEN and CDR2 SYDVKM. CDR3 region: CASSLYGTAQNTEAFF. CDR3 bases: TGTGCCAGCAGTTTATATGGGACAGCACAGAACACTGAAGCTTTCTTT.

This sequence joins TRBV7-9 and TRBJ1-1; D remains ambiguous. Trimming removed 5 bases at V and 5 bases at J, with 6 bases between. Germline loops: CDR1 SEHNR, CDR2 FQNEAQ (reference sequence). The length of the CDR3 is 11 residues. The CDR3 bases are TGTGCCAGCAGCCCTCGGACTGAAGCTTTCTTT. It translates to CASSPRTEAFF.

The count of this clone is one. The DNA of the CDR3 is TGTGCCAGCAGCCAAGAGATCGCAGGGGGCTTCTTTTCACCCCTCCACTTT. This translates into CASSQEIAGGFFSPLHF. The gene calls are TRBV3-1 (or the pseudogene TRBV3-2) and TRBJ1-6, with TRBD1 matching 8 bases. The CDR3 has 17 amino acids. CDR1 is LGHDT and CDR2 is YNNKEL in the germline V gene (reference sequence). After removal of 0 bases from V and 9 bases from J, the junction contained 10 bases not matched to a gene.

The chain uses TRBV30 and TRBJ2-3; maybe TRBD2 (5 bases). This CDR3 has 14 amino acids. V was shortened by 1 base and J by 0 bases, with 8 bases between the two germline ends. From germline, CDR1 is GTSNPN and CDR2 SVGIG (reference sequence). The CDR3 loop reads CAWSGGPSTDTQYF. The CDR3 nucleotides read TGTGCCTGGAGTGGAGGGCCTAGCACAGATACGCAGTATTTT.

The table lists this clone with a few counts. The chain is built from TRBV7-2 and TRBJ1-3, with D tentatively TRBD1 (5 bases). The CDR3 length is 17 residues. The V end was cut by 4 bases, the J end by 0 bases, with 16 bases between. Per the germline V gene, CDR1 is SGHTA and CDR2 is FQGNSA. The CDR3 DNA reads as TGTGCCAGCAGCTCCCCTAGGGGCGGCGGCTCTGGAAACACCATATATTTT. Its protein product is CASSSPRGGGSGNTIYF.

This chain joins TRBV12-3 or TRBV12-4 and TRBJ2-7; possibly TRBD2 for D (5 bases). The CDR3 is made up of 12 amino acids. With 3 bases removed from V and 6 bases from J, the gap between germline ends came to 9 bases. For the CDR3, the DNA is TGTGCCAGCAGTTTGAGGGTCGGCGAGCAGTACTTC. Protein product: CASSLRVGEQYF.

The chain uses TRBV28 and TRBJ2-3, with D perhaps TRBD2 (5 bases). The CDR3 length is 15 residues. Germline CDR1 MDHEN, CDR2 SYDVKM. The V end was cut by 2 bases, the J end by 0 bases, with 9 bases between. CDR3 coding DNA: TGTGCCAGCAGTTTAGGGGAGAAGAGCACAGATACGCAGTATTTT. Translation: CASSLGEKSTDTQYF.

CDR3 bases: TGTGCCAGCAGTCTGCTAGCGGATGAATACGAGCAGTACTTC. The encoded protein is CASSLLADEYEQYF. The chain is built from TRBV27 and TRBJ2-7; TRBD2 matches at 7 bases. CDR1 and CDR2 from the germline V gene are MNHEY and SMNVEV (reference sequence). J was trimmed by 4 bases and V by 5 bases; bases with no gene match: 8. The CDR3 covers 14 residues.

This chain uses TRBV7-9 with TRBJ1-5; 7 bases line up with TRBD1. This CDR3 has 13 residues. Germline values: CDR1 SEHNR, CDR2 FQNEAQ (reference sequence). Germline trimming cut 5 bases from V and 7 bases from J; bases unmatched to any gene: 5. The CDR3 sequence: CASSRGTVQPQHF. CDR3 bases: TGTGCCAGCAGCCGAGGGACAGTCCAGCCCCAGCATTTT.

The V call is TRBV30, the J call TRBJ2-7; 11 bases agree with TRBD2. V trimming: 3 bases; J trimming: 3 bases; junction bases outside the gene matches: 4. Germline CDR1 GTSNPN, CDR2 SVGIG (reference sequence). This CDR3 contains 14 residues. The CDR3 DNA reads TGTGCCTGGAGAATAGCGGGGGGGTTCTACGAGCAGTACTTC. Translation gives CAWRIAGGFYEQYF.

The chain links TRBV7-9 to TRBJ1-4; D is unclear. Deletions cut 11 bases from V and 7 bases from J, with 17 bases between. The CDR3 is 13 amino acids. Germline V gene sequence: CDR1 SEHNR, CDR2 FQNEAQ (reference sequence). The CDR3 sequence: CASKVPASEKLFF. CDR3 bases: TGTGCCTCGAAGGTACCAGCGAGTGAAAAACTGTTTTTT.

The CDR3 sequence is CASSQGSGPVTGELFF. The CDR3 coding sequence is TGTGCCAGCAGCCAAGGGTCTGGGCCGGTCACCGGGGAGCTGTTTTTT. This rearrangement joins TRBV14 to TRBJ2-2; D is uncertain. V was shortened by 1 base and J by 4 bases, with 13 bases between the two germline ends. The CDR3 is 16 residues long. Germline lookup yields CDR1 SGHDN and CDR2 FVKESK.

The chain carries TRBV2 and TRBJ1-5; a possible D gene is TRBD1 (6 bases). The V gene lost 5 bases and the J gene lost 0 bases, with 23 bases spanning the gap. CDR3 length: 19 residues. Germline assignment: CDR1 SNHLY and CDR2 FYNNEI. The CDR3 nucleotides are TGTGCCAGCAGTATCCAACAGGGCACCTCGATGATTAGCAATCAGCCCCAGCATTTT. It codes for CASSIQQGTSMISNQPQHF.

The chain employs TRBV2 and TRBJ2-7; no reliable D call. V lost 2 bases and J 2 bases, leaving 10 bases between the germline ends. This CDR3 region has 14 residues. CDR1 and CDR2 from the germline V gene are SNHLY and FYNNEI. The CDR3 DNA follows: TGTGCCAGCAGTGAACTCGTGACAACCTACGAGCAGTACTTC. Protein: CASSELVTTYEQYF.